The 28 T cell receptor beta chains below were found in one sample sequenced in a study of CD8 T cells in ankylosing spondylitis. TCRdb re-derived calls from the 5' RACE reads in MiXCR, one entry per CDR3 protein. This table holds 750,000 to 850,000 distinct CDR3 sequences, 12% found once. Antigens of these TCRs are unknown. Whole-study results and caveats: There was a TCR beta motif, made of eight highly homologous variants, that appeared characteristic of ankylosing spondylitis blood.

The sequencing input was blood, either unsorted or a sorted T cell fraction (not recorded which). The origin of the receptors is a male donor with ankylosing spondylitis.

The V gene is TRBV7-9, the J gene TRBJ2-1; TRBD2 matches at 9 bases. The CDR3 contains 14 residues. Germline CDR1 reads SEHNR; CDR2 reads FQNEAQ (reference sequence). The V gene end was trimmed by 4 bases and the J gene end by 13 bases; junction bases not matched to a gene: 11. The CDR3 coding sequence is TGTGCCAGCAGCTCCCATAGCGGGAGTGGTGAACAGTTCTTC. It specifies CASSSHSGSGEQFF.

This clonotype came up a few times. A read error may explain this, as a much larger clone is one base away. V is TRBV5-1 and J is TRBJ1-4; TRBD1 matches at 7 bases. CDR3 size: 16 residues. Germline CDR1 reads SGHRS; CDR2 reads YFSETQ. CDR3 in amino acids: CSSSLAGTERNEKLFF. Here the CDR3 DNA reads TGCTCCAGCAGCTTGGCCGGGACAGAACGTAATGAAAAACTGTTTTTT. The full variable domain, its missing parts supplied by reference TRBV5-1 and TRBJ1-4, is KAGVTQTPRYLIKTRGQQVTLSCSPISGHRSVSWYQQTPGQGLQFLFEYFSETQRNKGNFPGRFSGRQFSNSRSEMNVSTLELGDSALYLCSSSLAGTERNEKLFFGSGTQLSVL.

This clonotype was seen ten or more times. The chain carries TRBV7-2 and TRBJ1-2; the D is unclear. The CDR3 has 14 amino acids. Germline V gene sequence: CDR1 SGHTA, CDR2 FQGNSA. Trimming took off 0 bases at V and 4 bases at J, with 9 bases between the two ends. CDR3 protein: CASSLAASPYGYTF. CDR3 nucleotides: TGTGCCAGCAGCTTAGCAGCTTCGCCCTATGGCTACACCTTC.

This clonotype turned up a few times. As DNA, the CDR3 is TGTGCCAGCAGCAGCGGACTAGCGGCCACCGGGGAGCTGTTTTTT. Translated, it gives CASSSGLAATGELFF. The chain combines TRBV11-2 with TRBJ2-2, with 10 nucleotides matching TRBD2. J gave up 4 bases and V 5 bases, and 4 bases lay outside the gene matches. CDR3 length: 15 residues. Germline CDR1 SGHAT, CDR2 FQNNGV.

The rearrangement joins TRBV7-2 to TRBJ2-3; either TRBD1 or TRBD2 may fit D (5 bases each). V lost 3 bases and J lost 4, with 14 bases in between. The CDR3 loop spans 15 amino acids. Germline assignment: CDR1 SGHTA and CDR2 FQGNSA. The CDR3 coding sequence is TGTGCCAGCAGCTTTCTGGGGCTAGCTGCAGATACGCAGTATTTT. This sequence encodes CASSFLGLAADTQYF.

This clonotype was detected only once. The rearrangement joins TRBV6-1 to TRBJ2-7, with 8 bases lining up with TRBD2. Germline-derived CDR1 and CDR2 are MNHNS and SASEGT. Germline trimming cut 6 bases from V and 1 base from J; bases unmatched to any gene: 11. This CDR3 has 16 amino acids. The CDR3 DNA reads TGTGCCAGCAGCCCCACTGGCGGGAGGCCATCCTACGAGCAGTACTTC. Translating it yields CASSPTGGRPSYEQYF.

The chain carries TRBV20-1 and TRBJ2-5, with D perhaps being TRBD1 or TRBD2 (5 bases each). Trimming cost V 6 bases and J 1 base, with 12 bases left between them. Germline-derived CDR1 and CDR2 are DFQATT and SNEGSKA (reference sequence). The CDR3 spans 13 residues. CDR3 nucleotides: TGCAGTGCCCATACGGGGCCCCAAGAGACCCAGTACTTC. This encodes CSAHTGPQETQYF.

The chain recombines TRBV5-1 with TRBJ2-7; TRBD1 aligns across 7 bases. The CDR3 spans 15 residues. V lost 4 bases and J lost 2; bases outside the gene matches: 9. Germline V gene data show CDR1 as SGHRS and CDR2 as YFSETQ. In DNA form, the CDR3 reads TGCGCCAGCAGCCCCCCGGGACAGCTAACCTACGAGCAGTACTTC. Translated, it gives CASSPPGQLTYEQYF.

The chain employs TRBV6-2 or TRBV6-3 and TRBJ2-1; D might be TRBD2 (6 bases). Germline V gene lookup returns CDR1 MNHEY and CDR2 SVGEGT. Deletions cut 6 bases from V and 8 bases from J, with 20 bases between. The CDR3 runs to 15 residues. CDR3 amino acids: CASRPGGSGRHEQFF. The DNA for the CDR3 is TGTGCCAGCAGGCCGGGCGGTTCAGGGAGGCATGAGCAGTTCTTC.

This clonotype appeared a single time. The chain couples TRBV11-2 to TRBJ2-3; 8 positions match TRBD2. In germline, CDR1 is SGHAT, CDR2 FQNNGV. The V gene end was trimmed by 5 bases and the J gene end by 11 bases; junction bases not matched to a gene: 6. This CDR3 is built from 12 residues. The CDR3 DNA follows: TGTGCCAGCAGCCGTAGCGGGGCAGAGCAGTATTTT. Translating gives CASSRSGAEQYF.

The V and J genes are TRBV5-6 and TRBJ2-7; D perhaps matches TRBD1 (5 bases). CDR1 and CDR2 (germline): SGHDT, YYEEEE. V was shortened by 4 bases and J by 6 bases, with 20 bases between the two germline ends. The length of the CDR3 is 15 residues. CDR3 loop: CASSRFIRADGEQYF. The CDR3 nucleotides read TGTGCCAGCAGCCGATTTATCAGGGCTGATGGCGAGCAGTACTTC.

This clonotype appeared many times. The rearrangement joins TRBV24-1 to TRBJ2-5; D might be TRBD1 (6 bases). With 3 bases removed from V and 4 bases from J, the gap between germline ends came to 11 bases. The CDR3 consists of 14 residues. From germline, CDR1 is KGHDR and CDR2 SFDVKD. DNA of the CDR3: TGTGCCACCAGTGATCCCGGGACACTAGAGACCCAGTACTTC. Translation: CATSDPGTLETQYF.

V and J are TRBV5-1 and TRBJ2-1; 7 bases agree with TRBD2. V trimming: 4 bases; J trimming: 4 bases; junction bases outside the gene matches: 5. From germline, CDR1 is SGHRS and CDR2 YFSETQ. CDR3 length: 14 residues. Here the CDR3 reads CASSGGSMYNEQFF. CDR3 nucleotide sequence: TGCGCCAGCAGCGGCGGGAGTATGTACAATGAGCAGTTCTTC.

This clonotype was counted between two and nine times. The V and J genes are TRBV20-1 and TRBJ2-3, with 8 bases lining up with TRBD2. J was trimmed by 6 bases and V by 6 bases; bases with no gene match: 11. Germline V gene sequence: CDR1 DFQATT, CDR2 SNEGSKA (reference sequence). The CDR3 loop spans 14 amino acids. The CDR3 DNA is TGCAGTGCCCACTCCGGGACTAGTGTGGATACGCAGTATTTT. This encodes CSAHSGTSVDTQYF.

This clonotype was counted only a few times. V is TRBV20-1 and J is TRBJ1-2; D unclear. This CDR3 is 10 amino acids long. Trimming took 5 bases from V and 8 from J, leaving 9 bases between them. The germline V gene encodes CDR1 DFQATT and CDR2 SNEGSKA (reference sequence). CDR3 residues: CSALTSGYTF. In DNA, the CDR3 is TGCAGTGCTTTAACCTCGGGCTACACCTTC.

In its sample, this clonotype was seen many times. The chain links TRBV29-1 to TRBJ2-1; D assignment may be TRBD1 or TRBD2 (7 bases each). The V and J ends lost 4 bases and 5 bases respectively, with 21 bases between them. CDR3 length: 16 residues. CDR1 and CDR2 from the germline V gene are SQVTM and ANQGSEA. This chain's CDR3 is CSVGVRGGTENNEQFF. CDR3 nucleotide sequence: TGCAGCGTTGGGGTAAGGGGAGGGACAGAGAACAATGAGCAGTTCTTC.

Ten or more counts support this clonotype. The CDR3 DNA reads TGTGCCAGCAGACCTGGGGCAGTACACCGTAGTTCACCCCTCCACTTT. It yields the protein CASRPGAVHRSSPLHF. The gene calls are TRBV12-3 or TRBV12-4 and TRBJ1-6, with a possible D match to TRBD1 (5 bases). V was shortened by 6 bases and J by 9 bases, with 21 bases between the two germline ends. CDR3 length: 16 residues.

This clonotype was counted only a few times. The CDR3 here is CSVLRWSNTEAFF. The CDR3 bases are TGCAGCGTTTTACGTTGGTCGAACACTGAAGCTTTCTTT. The V and J genes are TRBV29-1 and TRBJ1-1; D uncertain. This CDR3 comprises 13 residues. With 5 bases removed from V and 1 base from J, the gap between germline ends came to 11 bases. Germline V gives CDR1 SQVTM, CDR2 ANQGSEA.

The V and J genes are TRBV6-5 and TRBJ2-2; D remains ambiguous. The CDR3 is 11 residues long. V gave up 10 bases and J gave up 9 bases, with 12 bases separating them. Germline CDR1 is MNHEY and CDR2 is SVGAGI. DNA of the CDR3: TGTGCCACCCGGACGGTCCGGGAGCTGTTTTTT. It encodes CATRTVRELFF.

The CDR3 loop is CSAVVETGSPKEAFF. The CDR3 coding sequence is TGCAGTGCTGTAGTAGAGACAGGGTCCCCAAAAGAAGCTTTCTTT. The chain links TRBV20-1 to TRBJ1-1, with 7 bases matching TRBD1. CDR3 length equals 15 residues. Germline lookup yields CDR1 DFQATT and CDR2 SNEGSKA (reference sequence). Unmatched junction bases numbered 17, after V lost 5 bases and J lost 8 bases.

This clonotype was seen a handful of times. This CDR3 is CAIGGGSSTDTQYF. CDR3 nucleotide sequence: TGTGCCATCGGCGGGGGATCTAGCACAGATACGCAGTATTTT. This chain joins TRBV10-3 and TRBJ2-3, with 7 bases matching TRBD2. This CDR3 is 14 amino acids long. Germline values: CDR1 ENHRY, CDR2 SYGVKD. V lost 8 bases and J lost 0; bases outside the gene matches: 5.

V usage is TRBV12-3 or TRBV12-4 and J usage is TRBJ1-2; D is unresolved. This CDR3 spans 11 amino acids. V lost 8 bases to trimming and J lost 3 bases, with 7 bases between them. The CDR3, as DNA: TGTGCCAGCCAACGAGACTATGGCTACACCTTC. This encodes CASQRDYGYTF.

The gene calls are TRBV11-2 and TRBJ2-4; tentative D call: TRBD2 (6 bases). Trimming took off 1 base at V and 0 bases at J, with 19 bases between the two ends. In germline, CDR1 is SGHAT, CDR2 FQNNGV. The CDR3 has 19 residues. The CDR3: CASSLGSGGVTLAKNIQYF. The CDR3 bases are TGTGCCAGCAGCTTAGGGAGCGGCGGGGTGACTCTAGCCAAAAACATTCAGTACTTC.

This clonotype was picked up many times. The chain joins TRBV20-1 to TRBJ2-7; D gene uncertain. Germline CDR1 DFQATT, CDR2 SNEGSKA (reference sequence). The V end was cut by 4 bases, the J end by 1 base, with 11 bases between. The CDR3 is made up of 13 amino acids. CDR3 amino acids: CSATGIGSYEQYF. Here the CDR3 DNA reads TGCAGTGCTACCGGTATAGGGTCCTACGAGCAGTACTTC.

This clonotype was seen only a few times. V is TRBV7-9 and J is TRBJ1-2; D ambiguous. V lost 1 base and J lost 6, with 9 bases in between. This CDR3 has 13 residues. Looked up from germline, CDR1 is SEHNR and CDR2 is FQNEAQ (reference sequence). Written as DNA, the CDR3 is TGTGCCAGCAGCTTAGAAACAGAAGATGGCTACACCTTC. The encoded protein is CASSLETEDGYTF.

This clonotype was detected only a few times. The genes are TRBV4-3 and TRBJ2-1, with D perhaps TRBD1 (6 bases). CDR1 is LGHNA and CDR2 is YSLEER in the germline V gene. Trimming stripped 0 bases from V and 9 bases from J, with 21 bases between. The CDR3 covers 17 residues. CDR3 loop: CASSQDYTQGSDGEQFF. The CDR3 DNA reads as TGCGCCAGCAGCCAAGATTATACTCAGGGGAGTGACGGTGAGCAGTTCTTC.

The V gene is TRBV5-1, the J gene TRBJ2-7; D gene uncertain. This CDR3 comprises 12 residues. Trimming stripped 4 bases from V and 6 bases from J, with 11 bases between. CDR1 SGHRS and CDR2 YFSETQ come from the germline V gene. CDR3 region: CASSRTRLEQYF. The CDR3 nucleotides read TGCGCCAGCAGCCGGACCCGGCTCGAGCAGTACTTC.

This CDR3 is CASSRVGVGNYGYTF. In DNA, the CDR3 is TGTGCCAGCAGCCGGGTAGGGGTAGGAAACTATGGCTACACCTTC. The chain uses TRBV5-6 and TRBJ1-2; D may be TRBD1 (5 bases). Deletions cut 4 bases from V and 2 bases from J, with 15 bases between. Germline lookup yields CDR1 SGHDT and CDR2 YYEEEE. The CDR3 loop spans 15 amino acids.